These T cell receptor beta chains were read from a single sample in a study of T-cell reconstitution after alpha-beta-depleted transplantation in children. TCRdb processed the PCR reads anew with MiXCR; each CDR3 protein has one entry. Among 480,000 or so distinct CDR3 sequences listed, roughly a tenth were seen once. This specimen consisted of PBMCs, obtained before TCRalphabeta/CD19-depleted stem cell transplant. The source is a child aged 2 to 10 with inherited bone marrow failure, due to receive a stem cell transplant. Each CDR3 is given with its conserved first and last residue. Each record gives: clone size, CDR3 length, D gene, J gene, V gene, CDR3 DNA, CDR3 protein. A D gene is named only where the DNA matches it firmly. Size is stated for part of the rows, as once, few or many counts, or as a class when the clone is expanded.

many 15 NA TRBJ1-1 TRBV27 TGTGCCAGCACCTTAGGGCACCTTCAGAACACTGAAGCTTTCTTT CASTLGHLQNTEAFF
few 17 TRBD2 TRBJ2-3 TRBV11-2 TGTGCCAGCAGCCCCCGACTAGCTAGGATGGGGTCAGATACGCAGTATTTT CASSPRLARMGSDTQYF
many 16 NA TRBJ1-2 TRBV5-1 TGCGCCAGCAGCTTGACGTTTTCGCAGGGAAACTATGGCTACACCTTC CASSLTFSQGNYGYTF
many 15 TRBD2 TRBJ2-7 TRBV3-1 TGTGCCAGCAGCCAATTCCTAGCGGGAGCTGGGGAGCAGTACTTC CASSQFLAGAGEQYF
many 16 NA TRBJ2-6 TRBV7-9 TGTGCCAGCAGCCTGGGGACCGCGCCTGGGGCCAACGTCCTGACTTTC CASSLGTAPGANVLTF
many 15 NA TRBJ1-5 TRBV6-1 TGTGCCAGCATGATTGCAGGGTGGGGCAATCAGCCCCAGCATTTT CASMIAGWGNQPQHF
NA 15 TRBD1 TRBJ1-4 TRBV15 TGTGCCACCAGCAGACGGACAGGGGGTCGAGAAAAACTGTTTTTT CATSRRTGGREKLFF
many 12 NA TRBJ2-7 TRBV27 TGTGCCAGCGGCCATGGGGACTACGAGCAGTACTTC CASGHGDYEQYF
many 15 TRBD2 TRBJ2-3 TRBV13 TGTGCCAGCAGCTTCACTTTAGCGGGAGTGGGTACGCAGTATTTT CASSFTLAGVGTQYF
many 13 TRBD1 TRBJ1-1 TRBV29-1 TGCAGCGTCAAAAACGGACAGGGCTTGGAAGCTTTCTTT CSVKNGQGLEAFF
many 13 NA TRBJ2-7 TRBV12-3/TRBV12-4 TGTGCCAGCAGTTTCGGGCTACCTAGCGAGCAGTACTTC CASSFGLPSEQYF
many 11 NA TRBJ2-5 TRBV29-1 TGCAGCGTTGTTTTCGCGGAGACCCAGTACTTC CSVVFAETQYF
many 15 NA TRBJ2-3 TRBV7-6 TGTGCCAGCAGCTTCGGGGGAGAGGGGACAGATACGCAGTATTTT CASSFGGEGTDTQYF
many 14 TRBD2 TRBJ2-7 TRBV4-3 TGCGCCAGCAGCCCCCGGGAGGGAGTAGGGGAGCAGTACTTC CASSPREGVGEQYF
many 15 NA TRBJ2-1 TRBV13 TGTGCCAGCAGCCCACAGCGGGCAGACTACAATGAGCAGTTCTTC CASSPQRADYNEQFF
many 14 TRBD2 TRBJ2-3 TRBV5-1 TGCGCCAGCAGCCTAGCGGGAGTTGGAGATACGCAGTATTTT CASSLAGVGDTQYF
many 16 TRBD2 TRBJ2-1 TRBV7-9 TGTGCCAGCAGCTCCCGACTAGCGGGAATTGGCGATGAGCAGTTCTTC CASSSRLAGIGDEQFF
many 14 NA TRBJ1-4 TRBV2 TGTGCCAGCAGTGCAATTATGGGGAATGAAAAACTGTTTTTT CASSAIMGNEKLFF
many 15 NA TRBJ2-5 TRBV28 TGTGCCAGCAGTTTAGGGGACTCGAGACAAGAGACCCAGTACTTC CASSLGDSRQETQYF
NA 13 NA TRBJ2-2 TRBV6-1 TGTGCCACCGGCCAGGGGGGCACCGGGGAGCTGTTTTTT CATGQGGTGELFF
many 13 NA TRBJ2-3 TRBV20-1 TGCAGTGCTAGAGAAGCCAACACAGATACGCAGTATTTT CSAREANTDTQYF
NA 13 TRBD2 TRBJ2-7 TRBV20-1 TGCAGTGCTAGAACTAGCGCGACCTACGAGCAGTACTTC CSARTSATYEQYF
many 19 TRBD2 TRBJ2-1 TRBV3-1 TGTGCCAGCAGCCAAGATGCGGGACTAGCGGGAGTTGCCTACAATGAGCAGTTCTTC CASSQDAGLAGVAYNEQFF
many 16 NA TRBJ1-5 TRBV6-2/TRBV6-3 TGTGCCAGCAGGAGCCTCCAGGGGCGCCTTCGACAGCCCCAGCATTTT CASRSLQGRLRQPQHF
NA 16 NA TRBJ2-1 TRBV10-3 TGTGCCATCAGTGAGATGAGGGGACTTGTCTGGGGTAGCGAGTTCTTC CAISEMRGLVWGSEFF
many 13 NA TRBJ2-7 TRBV27 TGTGCCAGCAGTTCAATACAGTCCTACGAGCAGTACTTC CASSSIQSYEQYF
many 14 NA TRBJ2-1 TRBV3-1 TGTGCCAGCAGCCAAAAGTACCGCTACAATGAGCAGTTCTTC CASSQKYRYNEQFF
many 15 NA TRBJ1-1 TRBV27 TGTGCCAGCAGTACTTTTCCAGCGACGAACACTGAAGCTTTCTTT CASSTFPATNTEAFF
many 15 NA TRBJ2-1 TRBV7-9 TGTGCCAGCAGCTTCGGTCGGCTATTCTACAATGAGCAGTTCTTC CASSFGRLFYNEQFF
few 13 NA TRBJ1-1 TRBV7-2 TGTGCCAGCAGCTCCCCGGGGCACACTGAAGCTTTCTTT CASSSPGHTEAFF
many 16 NA TRBJ2-1 TRBV3-1 TGTGCCAGCAGCGAAAGGTACCTAGGGACCCACAATGAGCAGTTCTTC CASSERYLGTHNEQFF
NA 18 TRBD2 TRBJ2-1 TRBV5-4 TGTGCCAGCAGCTTGGAGGGGACTAGCGGGAGGGTAGGTAATGAGCAGTTCTTC CASSLEGTSGRVGNEQFF
many 14 NA TRBJ2-2 TRBV29-1 TGCAGCGTTCAATGGCTAACCCCCACCGGGGAGCTGTTTTTT CSVQWLTPTGELFF
few 18 NA TRBJ2-6 TRBV11-2 TGTGCCAGCAGCTTGGGGGGCGGACGACGCTCTGGGGCCAACGTCCTGACTTTC CASSLGGGRRSGANVLTF
many 14 TRBD1 TRBJ1-1 TRBV18 TGTGCCAGCTCGCCGACAGGGTTTGACACTGAAGCTTTCTTT CASSPTGFDTEAFF
once 18 TRBD2 TRBJ2-3 TRBV7-8 TGTGCCAGCAGCTTACGACTCATTCTAGCGGCTAGCACAGATACGCAGTATTTT CASSLRLILAASTDTQYF
many 14 TRBD1 TRBJ2-7 TRBV7-9 TGTGCCAGCAGCCCTCCGGGACAGGCCTACGAGCAGTACTTC CASSPPGQAYEQYF
many 12 NA TRBJ1-2 TRBV5-6 TGTGCCAGCAGCTTGAGCAGGGGCGGCTACACCTTC CASSLSRGGYTF
many 12 NA TRBJ2-7 TRBV2 TGTGCCAGCACCTTTGAGATGGCCGAGCAGTACTTC CASTFEMAEQYF
NA 14 NA TRBJ2-7 TRBV28 TGTGCCAGCAGTTTATGGCAATTCGGGTACGAGCAGTACTTC CASSLWQFGYEQYF
many 12 NA TRBJ1-1 TRBV7-2 TGTGCCAGCAGCTATCCTCGCGCTGAAGCTTTCTTT CASSYPRAEAFF
NA 16 TRBD2 TRBJ2-1 TRBV12-3/TRBV12-4 TGTGCCAGCAGTTTAGCCGACCCAGCGGGAGAAGTTGAGCAGTTCTTC CASSLADPAGEVEQFF
many 16 TRBD2 TRBJ2-1 TRBV13 TGTGCCAGCAGACAGTGGGCTAGCGGGAGTCGCGATGAGCAGTTCTTC CASRQWASGSRDEQFF
NA 15 TRBD2 TRBJ2-1 TRBV19 TGTGCCAGTAGTCCCCGTGCTAGCGGGACACATGAGCAGTTCTTC CASSPRASGTHEQFF
many 13 NA TRBJ1-5 TRBV3-1 TGTGCCAGCAGCCACACTCTTAAACAGCCCCAGCATTTT CASSHTLKQPQHF
few 16 TRBD1 TRBJ1-1 TRBV20-1 TGCAGTGCTAGCGACACAGGGGGAATGGCGAACACTGAAGCTTTCTTT CSASDTGGMANTEAFF